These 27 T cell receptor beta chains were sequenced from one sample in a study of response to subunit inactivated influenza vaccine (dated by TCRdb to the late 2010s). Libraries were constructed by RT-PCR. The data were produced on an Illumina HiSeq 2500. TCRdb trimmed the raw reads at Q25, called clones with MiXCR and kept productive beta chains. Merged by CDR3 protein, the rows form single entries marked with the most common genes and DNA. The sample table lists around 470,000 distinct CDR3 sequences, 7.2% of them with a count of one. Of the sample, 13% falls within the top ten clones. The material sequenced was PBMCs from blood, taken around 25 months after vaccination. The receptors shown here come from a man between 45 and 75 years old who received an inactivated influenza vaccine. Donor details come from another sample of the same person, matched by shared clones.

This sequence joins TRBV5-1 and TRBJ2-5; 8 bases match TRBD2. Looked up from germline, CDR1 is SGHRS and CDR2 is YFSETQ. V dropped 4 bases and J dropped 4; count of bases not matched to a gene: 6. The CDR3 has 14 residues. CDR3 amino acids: CASSATSVGETQYF. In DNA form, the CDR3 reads TGCGCCAGCAGCGCGACTAGCGTGGGAGAGACCCAGTACTTC. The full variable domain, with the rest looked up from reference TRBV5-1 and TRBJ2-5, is KAGVTQTPRYLIKTRGQQVTLSCSPISGHRSVSWYQQTPGQGLQFLFEYFSETQRNKGNFPGRFSGRQFSNSRSEMNVSTLELGDSALYLCASSATSVGETQYFGPGTRLLVL.

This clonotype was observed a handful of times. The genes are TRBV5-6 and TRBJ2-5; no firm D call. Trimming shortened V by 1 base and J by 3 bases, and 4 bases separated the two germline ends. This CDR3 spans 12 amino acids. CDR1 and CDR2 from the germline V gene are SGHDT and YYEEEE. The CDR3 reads CASSLIKETQYF. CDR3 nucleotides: TGTGCCAGCAGCTTGATCAAAGAGACCCAGTACTTC.

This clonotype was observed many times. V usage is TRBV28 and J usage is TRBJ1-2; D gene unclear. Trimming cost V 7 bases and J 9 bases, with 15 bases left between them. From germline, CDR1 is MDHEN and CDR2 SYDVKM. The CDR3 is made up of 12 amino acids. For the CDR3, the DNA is TGTGCCAGCACCTCTGGGTCTCTACGCTACACCTTC. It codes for CASTSGSLRYTF.

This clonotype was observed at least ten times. In DNA, the CDR3 is TGTGCCAGCAGTGTAGAGAGGAACATTCAGTACTTC. The encoded protein is CASSVERNIQYF. This chain links TRBV2 with TRBJ2-4; D is unclear. The V end lost 4 bases, the J end lost 7 bases, and 8 bases lay between the germline ends. Germline assignment: CDR1 SNHLY and CDR2 FYNNEI. The CDR3 is made up of 12 amino acids.

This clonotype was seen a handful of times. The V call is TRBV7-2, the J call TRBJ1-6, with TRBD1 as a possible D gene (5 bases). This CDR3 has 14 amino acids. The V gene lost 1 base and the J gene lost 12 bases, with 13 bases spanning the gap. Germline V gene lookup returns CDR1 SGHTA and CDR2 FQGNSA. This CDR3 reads CASSLGRSGLPLHF. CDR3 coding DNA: TGTGCCAGCAGCTTAGGACGGTCGGGACTACCCCTCCACTTT.

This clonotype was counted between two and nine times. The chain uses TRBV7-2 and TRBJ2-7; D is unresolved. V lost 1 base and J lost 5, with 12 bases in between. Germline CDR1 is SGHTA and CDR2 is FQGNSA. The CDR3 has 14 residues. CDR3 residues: CASSLVPASNEQYF. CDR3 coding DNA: TGTGCCAGCAGCTTAGTGCCAGCTTCGAACGAGCAGTACTTC.

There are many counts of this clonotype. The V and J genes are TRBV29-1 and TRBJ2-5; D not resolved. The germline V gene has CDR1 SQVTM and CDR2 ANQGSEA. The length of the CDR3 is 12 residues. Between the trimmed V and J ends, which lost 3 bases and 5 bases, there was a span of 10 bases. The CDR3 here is CSVEKGMETQYF. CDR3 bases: TGCAGCGTTGAGAAGGGTATGGAGACCCAGTACTTC.

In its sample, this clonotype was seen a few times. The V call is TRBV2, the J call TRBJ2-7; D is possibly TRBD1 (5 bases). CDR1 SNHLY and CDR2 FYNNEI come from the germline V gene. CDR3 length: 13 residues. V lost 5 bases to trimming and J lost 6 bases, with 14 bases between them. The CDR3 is CASSNRGFGEQYF. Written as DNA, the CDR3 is TGTGCCAGCAGTAATAGGGGCTTTGGCGAGCAGTACTTC.

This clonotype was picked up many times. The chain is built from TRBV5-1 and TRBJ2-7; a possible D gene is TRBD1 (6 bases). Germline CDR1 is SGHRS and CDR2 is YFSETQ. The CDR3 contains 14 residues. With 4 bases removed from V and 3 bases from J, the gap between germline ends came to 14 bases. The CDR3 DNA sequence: TGCGCCAGCAGCAACGGACAGTTTGACTACGAGCAGTACTTC. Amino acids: CASSNGQFDYEQYF. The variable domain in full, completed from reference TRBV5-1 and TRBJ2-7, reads KAGVTQTPRYLIKTRGQQVTLSCSPISGHRSVSWYQQTPGQGLQFLFEYFSETQRNKGNFPGRFSGRQFSNSRSEMNVSTLELGDSALYLCASSNGQFDYEQYFGPGTRLTVT.

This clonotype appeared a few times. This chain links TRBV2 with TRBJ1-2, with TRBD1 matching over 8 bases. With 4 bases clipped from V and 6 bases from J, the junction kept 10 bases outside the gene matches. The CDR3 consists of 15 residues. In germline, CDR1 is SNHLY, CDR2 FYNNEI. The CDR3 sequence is CASSGGQGASDGYTF. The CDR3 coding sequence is TGTGCCAGCAGTGGTGGGCAGGGGGCTTCCGATGGCTACACCTTC.

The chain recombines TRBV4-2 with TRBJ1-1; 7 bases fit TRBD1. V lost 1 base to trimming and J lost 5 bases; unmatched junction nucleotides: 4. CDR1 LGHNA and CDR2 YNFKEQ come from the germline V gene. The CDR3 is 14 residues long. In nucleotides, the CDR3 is TGTGCCAGCAGCCAAGGGGGCAGGGGGACTGAAGCTTTCTTT. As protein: CASSQGGRGTEAFF.

The CDR3 loop is CASSYDAGTGPYQETQYF. The CDR3 DNA follows: TGTGCCAGCAGTTACGACGCCGGGACAGGTCCATACCAAGAGACCCAGTACTTC. This chain joins TRBV6-5 and TRBJ2-5, with TRBD1 matching over 8 bases. The germline CDR1 and CDR2 sequences are MNHEY and SVGAGI. J was trimmed by 0 bases and V by 2 bases; bases with no gene match: 11. CDR3 length equals 18 residues.

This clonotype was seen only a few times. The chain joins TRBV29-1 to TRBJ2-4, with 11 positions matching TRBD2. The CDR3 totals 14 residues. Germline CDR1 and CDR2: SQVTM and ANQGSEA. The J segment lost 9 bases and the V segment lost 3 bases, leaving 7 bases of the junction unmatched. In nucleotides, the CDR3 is TGCAGCGTTGAGGGGATAGGACTAGCGGGCATTCAGTACTTC. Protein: CSVEGIGLAGIQYF.

In DNA form, the CDR3 reads TGTGCCACCAGCAGAGATGGGGGTCCCGGGGAGCTGTTTTTT. This gives the protein CATSRDGGPGELFF. The gene calls are TRBV15 and TRBJ2-2; TRBD1 or TRBD2 may be the D gene (5 bases each). V lost 0 bases and J 6 bases, leaving 8 bases between the germline ends. This CDR3 has 14 amino acids. From germline, CDR1 is LNHNV and CDR2 YYDKDF (reference sequence).

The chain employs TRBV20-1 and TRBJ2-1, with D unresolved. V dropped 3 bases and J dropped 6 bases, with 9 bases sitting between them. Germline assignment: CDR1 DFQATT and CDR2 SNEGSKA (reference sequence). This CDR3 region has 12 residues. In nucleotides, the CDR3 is TGCAGTGCTAGTCACAGCCTCAATGAGCAGTTCTTC. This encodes CSASHSLNEQFF.

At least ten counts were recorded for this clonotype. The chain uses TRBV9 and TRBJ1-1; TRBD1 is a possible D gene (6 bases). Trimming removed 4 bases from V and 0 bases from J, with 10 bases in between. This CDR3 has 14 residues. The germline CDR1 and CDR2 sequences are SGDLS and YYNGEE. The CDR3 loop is CASSKTGMNTEAFF. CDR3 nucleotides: TGTGCCAGCAGCAAAACAGGGATGAACACTGAAGCTTTCTTT.

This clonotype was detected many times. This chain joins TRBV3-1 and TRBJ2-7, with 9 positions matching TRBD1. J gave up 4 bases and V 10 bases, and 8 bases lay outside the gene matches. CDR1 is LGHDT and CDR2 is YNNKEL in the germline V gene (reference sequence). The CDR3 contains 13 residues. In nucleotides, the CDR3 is TGTGCCACTCAAGGACAGGGGATGTACGAGCAGTACTTC. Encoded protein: CATQGQGMYEQYF.

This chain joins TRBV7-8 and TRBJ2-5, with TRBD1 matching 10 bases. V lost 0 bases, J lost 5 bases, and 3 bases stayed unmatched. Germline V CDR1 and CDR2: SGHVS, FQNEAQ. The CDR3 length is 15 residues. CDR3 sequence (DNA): TGTGCCAGCAGCTTAGCGACAGGGGGCTTTGAGACCCAGTACTTC. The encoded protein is CASSLATGGFETQYF.

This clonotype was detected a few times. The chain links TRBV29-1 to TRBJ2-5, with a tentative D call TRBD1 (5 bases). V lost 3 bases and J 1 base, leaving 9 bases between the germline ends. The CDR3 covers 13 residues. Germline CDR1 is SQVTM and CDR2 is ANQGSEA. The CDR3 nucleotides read TGCAGCGTTGAGCAGGGCCCCCAAGAGACCCAGTACTTC. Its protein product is CSVEQGPQETQYF.

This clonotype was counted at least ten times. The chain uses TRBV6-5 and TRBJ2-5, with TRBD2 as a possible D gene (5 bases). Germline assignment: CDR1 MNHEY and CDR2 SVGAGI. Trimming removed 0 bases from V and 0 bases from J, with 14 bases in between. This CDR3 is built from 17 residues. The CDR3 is CASSYSGGLFDQETQYF. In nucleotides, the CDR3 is TGTGCCAGCAGTTACTCAGGAGGCCTATTCGACCAAGAGACCCAGTACTTC.

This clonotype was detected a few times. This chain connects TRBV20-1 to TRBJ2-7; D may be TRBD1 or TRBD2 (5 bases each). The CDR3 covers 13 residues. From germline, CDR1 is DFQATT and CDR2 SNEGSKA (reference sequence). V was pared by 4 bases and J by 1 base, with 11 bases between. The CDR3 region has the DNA TGCAGTGCTATCGGGACGCAGTCCTACGAGCAGTACTTC. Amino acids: CSAIGTQSYEQYF.

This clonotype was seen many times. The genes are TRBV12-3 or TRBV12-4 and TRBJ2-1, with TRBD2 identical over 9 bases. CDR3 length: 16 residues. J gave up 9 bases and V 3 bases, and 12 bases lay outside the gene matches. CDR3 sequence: CASSLDSGLARVEQFF. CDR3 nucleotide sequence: TGTGCCAGCAGTTTGGATTCGGGACTAGCAAGAGTTGAGCAGTTCTTC.

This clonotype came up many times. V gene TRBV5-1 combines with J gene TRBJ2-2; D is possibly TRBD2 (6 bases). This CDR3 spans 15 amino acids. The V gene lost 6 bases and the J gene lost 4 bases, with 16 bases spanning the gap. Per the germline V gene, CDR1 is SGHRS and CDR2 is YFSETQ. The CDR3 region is CASMSAGSGTGELFF. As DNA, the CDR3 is TGCGCCAGCATGTCCGCGGGATCGGGCACCGGGGAGCTGTTTTTT.

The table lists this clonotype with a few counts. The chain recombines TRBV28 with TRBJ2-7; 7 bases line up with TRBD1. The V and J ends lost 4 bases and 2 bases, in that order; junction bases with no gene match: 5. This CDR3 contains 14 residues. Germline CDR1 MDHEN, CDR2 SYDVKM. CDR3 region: CASSSRTGAYEQYF. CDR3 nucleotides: TGTGCCAGCAGTTCGCGGACAGGAGCCTACGAGCAGTACTTC.

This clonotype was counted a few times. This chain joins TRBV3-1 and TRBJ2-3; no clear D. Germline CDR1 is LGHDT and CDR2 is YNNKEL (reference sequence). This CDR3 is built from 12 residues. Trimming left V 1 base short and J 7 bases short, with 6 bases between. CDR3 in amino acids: CASSQVGYTQYF. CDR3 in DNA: TGTGCCAGCAGCCAAGTCGGCTATACGCAGTATTTT.

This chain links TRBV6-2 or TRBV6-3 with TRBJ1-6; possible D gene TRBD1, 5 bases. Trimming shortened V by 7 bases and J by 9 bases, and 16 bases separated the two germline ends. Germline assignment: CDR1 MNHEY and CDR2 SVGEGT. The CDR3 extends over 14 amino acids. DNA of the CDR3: TGTGCCAGCACCGGGGGGGTACCAGTTTCACCCCTCCACTTT. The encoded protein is CASTGGVPVSPLHF.

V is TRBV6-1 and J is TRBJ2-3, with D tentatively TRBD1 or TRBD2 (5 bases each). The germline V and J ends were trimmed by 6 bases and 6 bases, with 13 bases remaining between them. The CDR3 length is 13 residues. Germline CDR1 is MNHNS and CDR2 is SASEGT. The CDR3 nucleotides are TGTGCCAGCAGAGCCGGGGCGGCTGATACGCAGTATTTT. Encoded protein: CASRAGAADTQYF.